This T cell receptor beta chain appears in the sequencing data of a study of blood T cell repertoires in COVID-19. For the study at large: Sample material is recorded as cDNA or gDNA derived from T cells, B-cell-depleted T cells, or PBMCs.

This CDR3 is built from 14 residues. The germline V and J ends were trimmed by 3 bases and 2 bases, with 7 bases remaining between them. The germline CDR1 and CDR2 sequences are SGHTA and FQGTGA. Sequenced by immunoSEQ multiplex PCR; TCRdb stores in-frame clones only, minus some. The sample shows 110,000 or so clones, about 85% of them seen only once. The rearrangement links TRBV7-3 to TRBJ2-2, with no clear D. This TCR derives from a human donor in a cohort sampled during active COVID-19. Sequencing was performed on peripheral blood. The CDR3: CASSFSSNTGELFF. CDR3 sequence (DNA): TGTGCCAGCAGCTTTTCATCCAACACCGGGGAGCTGTTTTTT.